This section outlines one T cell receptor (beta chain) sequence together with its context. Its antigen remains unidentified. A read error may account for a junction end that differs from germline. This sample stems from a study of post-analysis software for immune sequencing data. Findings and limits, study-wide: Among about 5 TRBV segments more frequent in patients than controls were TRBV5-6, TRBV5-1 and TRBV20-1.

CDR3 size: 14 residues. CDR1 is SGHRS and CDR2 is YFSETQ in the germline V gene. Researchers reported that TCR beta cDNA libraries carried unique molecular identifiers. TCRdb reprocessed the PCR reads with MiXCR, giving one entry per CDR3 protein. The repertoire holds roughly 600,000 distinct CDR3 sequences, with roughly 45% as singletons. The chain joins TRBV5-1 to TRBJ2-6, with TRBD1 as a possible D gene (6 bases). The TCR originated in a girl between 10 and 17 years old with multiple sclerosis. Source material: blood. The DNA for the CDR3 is TGCGCCAGCAGCCCATTTGTGGGGGCCAACGTCCGGACTTTC. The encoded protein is CASSPFVGANVRTF.